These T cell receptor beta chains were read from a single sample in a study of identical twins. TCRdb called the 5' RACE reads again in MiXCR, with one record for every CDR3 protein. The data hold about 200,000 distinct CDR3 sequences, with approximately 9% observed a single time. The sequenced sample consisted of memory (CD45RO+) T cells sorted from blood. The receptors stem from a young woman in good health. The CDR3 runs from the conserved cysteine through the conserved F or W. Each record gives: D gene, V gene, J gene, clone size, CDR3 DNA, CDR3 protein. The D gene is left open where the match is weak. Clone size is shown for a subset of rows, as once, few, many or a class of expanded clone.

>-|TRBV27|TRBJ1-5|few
TGTGCCAGCAGTTTAGGGGCAGTACCCTGGGCCCAGCATTTT
CASSLGAVPWAQHF
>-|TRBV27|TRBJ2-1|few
TGTGCCAGCGGCAGACCGCAGCGAAATGAGCAGTTCTTC
CASGRPQRNEQFF
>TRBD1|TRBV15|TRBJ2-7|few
TGTGCCACCAGCAGAGGGCCCGGACAGGGTGTCGACGAGCAGTACTTC
CATSRGPGQGVDEQYF
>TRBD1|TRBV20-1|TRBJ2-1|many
TGCAGTGCTTCACCGGGACAGGGGTACAATGAGCAGTTCTTC
CSASPGQGYNEQFF
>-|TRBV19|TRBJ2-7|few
TGTGCCAGTAGCCCGAATGGCAGGGGGGGAACCTACGAGCAGTACTTC
CASSPNGRGGTYEQYF
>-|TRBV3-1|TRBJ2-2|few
TGTGCCAGCAGCCGCGCCAGGACGAACACCGGGGAGCTGTTTTTT
CASSRARTNTGELFF
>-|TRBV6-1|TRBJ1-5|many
TGTGCCAGCAGCGTCGGGATCAGCAATCAGCCCCAGCATTTT
CASSVGISNQPQHF
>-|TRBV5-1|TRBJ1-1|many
TGCGCCAGCAGCTTGGCCCCGGGACGGGCGACAACTGAAGCTTTCTTT
CASSLAPGRATTEAFF
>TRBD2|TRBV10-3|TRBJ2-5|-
TGTGCGACCAAACCGGGACTAGGGGAGCAAGAGACCCAGTACTTC
CATKPGLGEQETQYF
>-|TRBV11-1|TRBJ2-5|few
TGTGCCAGCAGCTTAACTTCGAGGCAGACCCAGTACTTC
CASSLTSRQTQYF
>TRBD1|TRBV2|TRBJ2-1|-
TGTGCCAGCACCCCCGACAGGGGATACAATGAGCAGTTCTTC
CASTPDRGYNEQFF
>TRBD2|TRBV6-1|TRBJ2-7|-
TGTGCCAGCAAGGGACTAGCCGCTACTGACTACGAGCAGTACTTC
CASKGLAATDYEQYF
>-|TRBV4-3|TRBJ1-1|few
TGCGCCAGCAGCCAAGAGATTGGCAGGGCTGCTGAAGCTTTCTTT
CASSQEIGRAAEAFF
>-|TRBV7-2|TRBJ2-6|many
TGTGCCAGCAGCTTAGGAGGGGGCTCTGGGGCCAACGTCCTGACTTTC
CASSLGGGSGANVLTF
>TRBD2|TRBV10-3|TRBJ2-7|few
TGTGCCATCAGTGCGGCTAGCGGGAGAAGCGAGCAGTACTTC
CAISAASGRSEQYF
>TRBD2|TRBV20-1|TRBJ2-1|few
TGCAGTGCTAGAAATTCACTAGCGGGTTCCTCCTACAATGAGCAGTTCTTC
CSARNSLAGSSYNEQFF
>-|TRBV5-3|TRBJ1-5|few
TGTGCCACCCTGGCAGGGGAGGTGGAGAGCAATCAGCCCCAGCATTTT
CATLAGEVESNQPQHF
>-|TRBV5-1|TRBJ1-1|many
TGCGCCAGCAGCTTGGAGGCAGGGATTACTGAAGCTTTCTTT
CASSLEAGITEAFF
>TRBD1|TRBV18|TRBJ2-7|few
TGTGCCAGCTCACCGCCCGGGACAGGCTACGAGCAGTACTTC
CASSPPGTGYEQYF
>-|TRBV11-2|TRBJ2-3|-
TGTGCCAGCAGCTTAGATACCACAGATATGCAGTATTTT
CASSLDTTDMQYF
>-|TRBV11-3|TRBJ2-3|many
TGTGCCAGCAGCCCCTACCTCAGAGATACGCAGTATTTT
CASSPYLRDTQYF
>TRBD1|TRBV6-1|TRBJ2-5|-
TGTGCCAGCAAGGGGGCAGGGGCCGCCCAAGAGACCCAGTACTTC
CASKGAGAAQETQYF
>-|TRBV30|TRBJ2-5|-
TGTGCCTGGAGTGGACTGCTGTACAGAGAGACCCAGTACTTC
CAWSGLLYRETQYF
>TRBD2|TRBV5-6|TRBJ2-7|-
TGTGCCAGCAGCTTGGGCGGGAGAAACTCCTACGAGCAGTACTTC
CASSLGGRNSYEQYF
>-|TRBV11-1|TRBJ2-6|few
TGTGCCAGCAGCTTAGTTCAGGGGATGGGGTCTGGGGCCAACGTCCTGACTTTC
CASSLVQGMGSGANVLTF
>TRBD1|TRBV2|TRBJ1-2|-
TGTGCCAGCAGTGAAGGACAGGGGATCTCTGGCTACACCTTC
CASSEGQGISGYTF
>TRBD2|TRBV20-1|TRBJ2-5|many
TGCAGTGCCCCCGGCGGGGGGGGGCAAGAGACCCAGTACTTC
CSAPGGGGQETQYF
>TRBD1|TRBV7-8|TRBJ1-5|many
TGTGCCAGCAGCCCGGACAGGGCCGGGTATAGCAATCAGCCCCAGCATTTT
CASSPDRAGYSNQPQHF
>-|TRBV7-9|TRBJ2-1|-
TGTGCCAGCAGTCGGGGGCAAGACAGGGCCTATGAGCAGTTCTTC
CASSRGQDRAYEQFF
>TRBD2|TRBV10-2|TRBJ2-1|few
TGCGCCAGCAGTGAGTCGATAGCTAGCGGGAGGTACAATGAGCAGTTCTTC
CASSESIASGRYNEQFF
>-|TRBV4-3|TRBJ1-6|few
TGCGCCAGCAGCCAAGGGGGTTTCCAGAGTAATTCACCCCTCCACTTT
CASSQGGFQSNSPLHF
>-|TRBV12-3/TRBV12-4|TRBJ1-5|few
TGTGCCAGCAGTTTATTCGGGGGAGCCCGACAGCCCCAGCATTTT
CASSLFGGARQPQHF
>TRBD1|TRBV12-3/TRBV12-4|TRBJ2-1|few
TGTGCCAGCACCCACCAGGGGGCGCGGTCCAAGTTCTTC
CASTHQGARSKFF
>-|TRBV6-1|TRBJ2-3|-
TGTGCCAGCAGACGACGCAATATAGATACGCAGTATTTT
CASRRRNIDTQYF
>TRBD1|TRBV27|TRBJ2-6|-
TGTGCCAGCAGTTTCTGGACAGGCTCTGGGGCCAACGTCCTGACTTTC
CASSFWTGSGANVLTF
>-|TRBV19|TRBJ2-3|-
TGTGCCAGTAGTATCGGGGGTTCCACAGATACGCAGTATTTT
CASSIGGSTDTQYF
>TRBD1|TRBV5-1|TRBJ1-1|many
TGCGCCAGCAGCCTATGGACAGGCTGGGGCACTGAAGCTTTCTTT
CASSLWTGWGTEAFF
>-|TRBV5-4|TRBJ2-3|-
TGTGCCAGCAGCTTGACGGGTAGCGCAGATACGCAGTATTTT
CASSLTGSADTQYF
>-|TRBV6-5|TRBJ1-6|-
TGTGCCAGCAGTTACTCGACGGAGAATTCACCCCTCCACTTT
CASSYSTENSPLHF
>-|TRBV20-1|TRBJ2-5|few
TGCAGTGCTAGACTGGGGGCGGGCGAGACCCAGTACTTC
CSARLGAGETQYF
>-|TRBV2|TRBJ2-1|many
TGTGCCAGCATAAGGCAGGGGTCCTACAATGAGCAGTTCTTC
CASIRQGSYNEQFF
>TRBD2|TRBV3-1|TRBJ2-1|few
TGTGCCAGCAGCCCCCCACTAGCGGGAGCCCATGAGCAGTTCTTC
CASSPPLAGAHEQFF
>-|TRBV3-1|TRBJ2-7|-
TGTGCCAGCAGAAAGGCTGGGGGATACGAGCAGTACTTC
CASRKAGGYEQYF
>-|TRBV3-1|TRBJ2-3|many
TGTGCCAGCAGCCAAGGCGGGGGCACAGATACGCAGTATTTT
CASSQGGGTDTQYF
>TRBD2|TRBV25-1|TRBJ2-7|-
TGTGCCAGCAGCGGGCGGGGGGTGTGGAACTACGAGCAGTACTTC
CASSGRGVWNYEQYF
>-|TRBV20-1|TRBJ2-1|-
TGCAGTGCTAGAGCATTCGAACTAACCCCGGGAAATGAGCAGTTCTTC
CSARAFELTPGNEQFF
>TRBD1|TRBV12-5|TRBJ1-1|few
TGTGCTAGTGGACCGGAGAGACCCGGGACAGAGAACACTGAAGCTTTCTTT
CASGPERPGTENTEAFF
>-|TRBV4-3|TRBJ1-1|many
TGCGCCAGCAGCCAAGATAGCCAGGGGCCGACTGAAGCTTTCTTT
CASSQDSQGPTEAFF
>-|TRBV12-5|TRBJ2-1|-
TGTGCTAGTGGTTTGGGAAGAGGTGAGCAGTTCTTC
CASGLGRGEQFF